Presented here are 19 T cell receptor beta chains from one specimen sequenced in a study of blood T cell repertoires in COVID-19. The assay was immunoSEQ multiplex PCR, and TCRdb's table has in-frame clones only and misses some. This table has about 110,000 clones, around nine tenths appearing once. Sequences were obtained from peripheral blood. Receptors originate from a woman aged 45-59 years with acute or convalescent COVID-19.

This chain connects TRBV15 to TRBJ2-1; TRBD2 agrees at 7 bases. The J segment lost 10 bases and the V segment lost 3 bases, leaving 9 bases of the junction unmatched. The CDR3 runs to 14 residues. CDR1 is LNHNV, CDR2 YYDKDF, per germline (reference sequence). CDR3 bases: TGTGCCACCAGCAGCCCGGGACTGCGGGAGGAGCAGTTCTTC. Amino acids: CATSSPGLREEQFF.

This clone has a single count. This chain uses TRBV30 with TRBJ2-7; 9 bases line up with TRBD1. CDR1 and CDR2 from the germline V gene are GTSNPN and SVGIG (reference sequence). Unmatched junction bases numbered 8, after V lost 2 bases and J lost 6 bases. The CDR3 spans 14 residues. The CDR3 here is CAWSSGTGPVEQYF. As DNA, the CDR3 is TGTGCCTGGAGTTCGGGGACAGGGCCCGTCGAGCAGTACTTC.

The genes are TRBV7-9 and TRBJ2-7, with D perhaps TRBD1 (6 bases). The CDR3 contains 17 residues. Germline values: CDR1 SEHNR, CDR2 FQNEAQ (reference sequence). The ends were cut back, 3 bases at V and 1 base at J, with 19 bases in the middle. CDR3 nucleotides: TGTGCCAGCAGCTTTTCGGCAGGGGAGAGGGAATCCTACGAGCAGTACTTC. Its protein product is CASSFSAGERESYEQYF.

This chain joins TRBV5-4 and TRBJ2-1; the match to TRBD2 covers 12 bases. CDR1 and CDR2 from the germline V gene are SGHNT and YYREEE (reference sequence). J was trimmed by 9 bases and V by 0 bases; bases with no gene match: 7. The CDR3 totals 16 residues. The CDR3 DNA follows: TGTGCCAGCAGCTTGGGGCTAGCGGGAGGGCGTGGTGAGCAGTTCTTC. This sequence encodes CASSLGLAGGRGEQFF.

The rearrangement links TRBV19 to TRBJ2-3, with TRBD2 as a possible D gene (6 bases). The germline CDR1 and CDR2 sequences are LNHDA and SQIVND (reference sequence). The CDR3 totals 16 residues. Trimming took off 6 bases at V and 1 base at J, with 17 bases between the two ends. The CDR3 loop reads CASSLGTGTGTDTQYF. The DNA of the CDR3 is TGTGCCAGTAGCCTCGGGACCGGGACTGGCACAGATACGCAGTATTTT.

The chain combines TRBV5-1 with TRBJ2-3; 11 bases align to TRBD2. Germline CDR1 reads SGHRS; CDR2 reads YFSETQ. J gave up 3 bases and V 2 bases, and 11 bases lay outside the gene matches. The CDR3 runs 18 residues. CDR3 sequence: CASSLPLAGGPGTDTQYF. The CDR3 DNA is TGCGCCAGCAGCTTACCCCTAGCGGGAGGACCGGGAACAGATACGCAGTATTTT.

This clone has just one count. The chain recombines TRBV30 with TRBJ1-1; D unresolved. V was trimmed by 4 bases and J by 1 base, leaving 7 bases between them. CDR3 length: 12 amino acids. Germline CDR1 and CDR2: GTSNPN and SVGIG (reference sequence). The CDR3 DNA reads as TGTGCCTGGAATCGGGGGAACACTGAAGCTTTCTTT. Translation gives CAWNRGNTEAFF.

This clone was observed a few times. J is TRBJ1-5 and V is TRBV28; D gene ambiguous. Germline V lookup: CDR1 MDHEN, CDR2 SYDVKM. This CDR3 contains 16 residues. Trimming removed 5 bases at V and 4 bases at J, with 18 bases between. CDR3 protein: CASSDPAGWGNQPQHF. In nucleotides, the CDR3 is TGTGCCAGCAGTGACCCGGCGGGGTGGGGAAATCAGCCCCAGCATTTT.

CDR3 DNA: TGTGCCAGCTCCAGTGACAGGAACACTGAAGCTTTCTTT. Translated: CASSSDRNTEAFF. The chain links TRBV2 to TRBJ1-1, with D possibly TRBD1 on 5 matching bases. This CDR3 has 13 residues. CDR1 is SNHLY and CDR2 is FYNNEI in the germline V gene. V was pared by 8 bases and J by 1 base, with 11 bases between.

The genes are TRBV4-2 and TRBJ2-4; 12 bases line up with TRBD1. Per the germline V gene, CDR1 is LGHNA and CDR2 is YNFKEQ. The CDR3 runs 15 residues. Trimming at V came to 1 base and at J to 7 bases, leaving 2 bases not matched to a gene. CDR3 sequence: CASSQGGQGANIQYF. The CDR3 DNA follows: TGTGCCAGCAGCCAAGGGGGACAGGGGGCTAACATTCAGTACTTC.

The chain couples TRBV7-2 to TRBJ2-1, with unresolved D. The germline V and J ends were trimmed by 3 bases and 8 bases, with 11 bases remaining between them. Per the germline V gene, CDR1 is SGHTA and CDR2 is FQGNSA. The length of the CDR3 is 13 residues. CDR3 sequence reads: CASSFSTRDEQFF. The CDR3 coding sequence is TGTGCCAGCAGCTTCTCAACGCGAGATGAGCAGTTCTTC.

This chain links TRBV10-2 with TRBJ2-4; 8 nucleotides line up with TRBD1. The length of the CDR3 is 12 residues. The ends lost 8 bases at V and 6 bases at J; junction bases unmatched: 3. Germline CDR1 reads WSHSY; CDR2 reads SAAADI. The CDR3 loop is CASGQGPNIQYF. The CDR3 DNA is TGCGCCAGCGGACAGGGCCCAAACATTCAGTACTTC.

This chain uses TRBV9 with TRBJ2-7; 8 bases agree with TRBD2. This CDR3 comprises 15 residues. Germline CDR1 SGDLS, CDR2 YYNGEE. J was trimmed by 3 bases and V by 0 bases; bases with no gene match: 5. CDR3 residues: CASSVDLAGIYEQYF. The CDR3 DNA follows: TGTGCCAGCAGCGTAGACTTAGCGGGGATCTACGAGCAGTACTTC.

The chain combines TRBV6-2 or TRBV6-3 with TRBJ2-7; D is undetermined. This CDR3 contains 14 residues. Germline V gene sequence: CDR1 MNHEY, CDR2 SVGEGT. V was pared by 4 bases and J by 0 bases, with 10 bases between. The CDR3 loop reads CASSSEQTSYEQYF. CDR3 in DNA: TGTGCCAGCAGTTCGGAACAGACCTCCTACGAGCAGTACTTC.

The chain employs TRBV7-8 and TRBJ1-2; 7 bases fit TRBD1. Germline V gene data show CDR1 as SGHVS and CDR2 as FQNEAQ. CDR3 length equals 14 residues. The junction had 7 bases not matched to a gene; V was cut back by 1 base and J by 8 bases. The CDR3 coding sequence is TGTGCCAGCAGCTTAGGGGCAGGGGGACGCGGCTACACCTTC. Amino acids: CASSLGAGGRGYTF.

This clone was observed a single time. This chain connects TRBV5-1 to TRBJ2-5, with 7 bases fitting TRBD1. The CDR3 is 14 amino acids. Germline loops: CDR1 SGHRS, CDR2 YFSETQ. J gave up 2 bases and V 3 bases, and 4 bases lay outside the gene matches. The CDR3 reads CASSSLTGQETQYF. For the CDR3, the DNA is TGCGCCAGCAGCTCCCTGACAGGGCAAGAGACCCAGTACTTC.

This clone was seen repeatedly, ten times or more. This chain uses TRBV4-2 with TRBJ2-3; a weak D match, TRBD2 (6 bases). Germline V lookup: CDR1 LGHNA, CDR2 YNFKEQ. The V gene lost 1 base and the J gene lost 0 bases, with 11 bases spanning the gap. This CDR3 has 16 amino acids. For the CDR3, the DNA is TGTGCCAGCAGCCAAGGTAGCGGAACTAGCACAGATACGCAGTATTTT. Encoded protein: CASSQGSGTSTDTQYF.

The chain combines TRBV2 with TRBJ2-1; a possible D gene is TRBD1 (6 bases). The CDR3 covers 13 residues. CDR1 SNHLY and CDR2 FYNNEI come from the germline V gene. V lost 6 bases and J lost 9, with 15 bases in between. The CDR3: CASSRNRATEQFF. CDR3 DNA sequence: TGTGCCAGCAGCCGGAACAGGGCCACTGAGCAGTTCTTC.

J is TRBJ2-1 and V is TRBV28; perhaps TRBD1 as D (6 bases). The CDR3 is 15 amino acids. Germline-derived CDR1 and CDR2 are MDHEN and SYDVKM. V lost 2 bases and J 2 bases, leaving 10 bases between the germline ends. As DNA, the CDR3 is TGTGCCAGCAGTTTAGTAGGGACACCCTACAATGAGCAGTTCTTC. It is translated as CASSLVGTPYNEQFF.